One and the same sample provided the 10 T cell receptor beta chains below, sequenced in a study of blood T cell repertoires in COVID-19. Clones were read by immunoSEQ multiplex PCR, and TCRdb kept only the in-frame ones, dropping some. The table lists 120,000 to 150,000 clones, around 85% of them singletons. The sample consisted of PBMCs or T cells enriched from blood (not recorded which). The receptor source for this set is a woman aged 40 to 55 who had recovered from COVID-19.

V and J are TRBV4-1 and TRBJ2-1; 14 bases map to TRBD2. The CDR3 has 20 amino acids. Germline-derived CDR1 and CDR2 are MGHRA and YSYEKL. V dropped 4 bases and J dropped 4; count of bases not matched to a gene: 15. The CDR3, as DNA: TGCGCCAGCAGCCCTACCCTGACTAGCGGGGGGGCGGGTCGGTACAATGAGCAGTTCTTC. Its protein is CASSPTLTSGGAGRYNEQFF.

In this sample, this clone turned up once. The chain combines TRBV7-9 with TRBJ1-1, with D unclear. The V gene's germline CDR1 is SEHNR and CDR2 FQNEAQ (reference sequence). The CDR3 contains 15 residues. The V and J ends lost 1 base and 1 base respectively, with 10 bases between them. DNA of the CDR3: TGTGCCAGCAGCTTAGGGGCACTTACGAACACTGAAGCTTTCTTT. As protein: CASSLGALTNTEAFF.

The V gene is TRBV5-1, the J gene TRBJ2-5, with D possibly TRBD2 on 5 matching bases. The V and J ends lost 4 bases and 5 bases respectively, with 12 bases between them. The CDR3 is 13 amino acids. Germline CDR1 SGHRS, CDR2 YFSETQ. The CDR3 region has the DNA TGCGCCAGCAGCCCTCGCCGGGGTGAGACCCAGTACTTC. Amino acid sequence: CASSPRRGETQYF. Together with reference TRBV5-1 and TRBJ2-5, the CDR3 gives the full variable domain: KAGVTQTPRYLIKTRGQQVTLSCSPISGHRSVSWYQQTPGQGLQFLFEYFSETQRNKGNFPGRFSGRQFSNSRSEMNVSTLELGDSALYLCASSPRRGETQYFGPGTRLLVL.

J is TRBJ2-7 and V is TRBV7-9, with D possibly matching TRBD2 (5 bases). The V end was cut by 8 bases, the J end by 3 bases, with 17 bases between. The CDR3 consists of 14 residues. Germline V gives CDR1 SEHNR, CDR2 FQNEAQ (reference sequence). The DNA for the CDR3 is TGTGCCAGCGCCGGGGAGAACTCATACTACGAGCAGTACTTC. Translation: CASAGENSYYEQYF.

This sequence joins TRBV6-5 and TRBJ2-3; D is possibly TRBD1 (5 bases). The CDR3 sequence is 12 residues long. V lost 6 bases and J 6 bases, leaving 10 bases between the germline ends. Germline V gene data show CDR1 as MNHEY and CDR2 as SVGAGI. In nucleotides, the CDR3 is TGTGCCAGCAGGTCAGGGTCGGATACGCAGTATTTT. Its translation: CASRSGSDTQYF.

This rearrangement joins TRBV2 to TRBJ1-2; D is undetermined. CDR1 is SNHLY, CDR2 FYNNEI, per germline. V lost 0 bases to trimming and J lost 4 bases, with 6 bases between them. This CDR3 spans 13 amino acids. CDR3 sequence (DNA): TGTGCCAGCAGTGAAGCGGAGGTCTATGGCTACACCTTC. It specifies CASSEAEVYGYTF.

The chain is built from TRBV9 and TRBJ2-3, with a weak D call TRBD2 (6 bases). The germline gives CDR1 SGDLS, CDR2 YYNGEE. Trimming removed 0 bases at V and 2 bases at J, with 13 bases between. The CDR3 is 16 residues long. CDR3 amino acids: CASSVAHSGNTDTQYF. CDR3 sequence (DNA): TGTGCCAGCAGCGTAGCCCATAGCGGAAACACAGATACGCAGTATTTT.

The CDR3 DNA reads TGTGCCAGCAGCACCACAGGGGGCCCCTATAATTCACCCCTCCACTTT. Protein product: CASSTTGGPYNSPLHF. J is TRBJ1-6 and V is TRBV7-9; 9 bases are shared with TRBD1. V was pared by 5 bases and J by 2 bases, with 4 bases of the junction left unmatched. The length of the CDR3 is 16 residues. Germline V CDR1 and CDR2: SEHNR, FQNEAQ (reference sequence). Filled out from reference TRBV7-9 and TRBJ1-6, the complete variable domain reads DTGVSQNPRHKITKRGQNVTFRCDPISEHNRLYWYRQTLGQGPEFLTYFQNEAQLEKSRLLSDRFSAERPKGSFSTLEIQRTEQGDSAMYLCASSTTGGPYNSPLHFGNGTRLTVT.

The genes are TRBV19 and TRBJ2-1; 10 bases are shared with TRBD2. The CDR3 is 14 residues long. The V gene's germline CDR1 is LNHDA and CDR2 SQIVND (reference sequence). V was pared by 7 bases and J by 5 bases, with 5 bases of the junction left unmatched. The CDR3 loop is CASIRAGGDNEQFF. CDR3 nucleotides: TGTGCCAGTATACGAGCGGGGGGGGACAATGAGCAGTTCTTC. Combining the CDR3 with reference TRBV19 and TRBJ2-1 gives the whole variable domain DGGITQSPKYLFRKEGQNVTLSCEQNLNHDAMYWYRQDPGQGLRLIYYSQIVNDFQKGDIAEGYSVSREKKESFPLTVTSAQKNPTAFYLCASIRAGGDNEQFFGPGTRLTVL.

The chain carries TRBV19 and TRBJ1-2; TRBD1 aligns across 9 bases. Germline CDR1 reads LNHDA; CDR2 reads SQIVND (reference sequence). CDR3 size: 18 residues. V trimming: 2 bases; J trimming: 3 bases; junction bases outside the gene matches: 13. The CDR3 nucleotides read TGTGCCAGTAGTATATCCTTAATCCGGGACAGGGCTGACTATGGCTACACCTTC. This translates into CASSISLIRDRADYGYTF.